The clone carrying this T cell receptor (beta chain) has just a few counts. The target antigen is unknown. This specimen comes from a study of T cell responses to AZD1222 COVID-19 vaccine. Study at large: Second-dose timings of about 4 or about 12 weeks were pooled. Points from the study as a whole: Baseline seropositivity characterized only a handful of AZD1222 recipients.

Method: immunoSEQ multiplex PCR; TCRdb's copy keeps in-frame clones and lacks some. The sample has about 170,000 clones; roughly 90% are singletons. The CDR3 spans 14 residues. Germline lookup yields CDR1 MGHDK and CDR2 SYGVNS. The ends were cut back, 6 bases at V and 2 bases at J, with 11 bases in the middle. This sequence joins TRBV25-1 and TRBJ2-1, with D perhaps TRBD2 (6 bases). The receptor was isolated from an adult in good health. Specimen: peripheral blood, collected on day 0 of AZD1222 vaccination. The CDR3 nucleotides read TGTGCCAGCAGAGGGACTGCTACCTACAATGAGCAGTTCTTC. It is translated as CASRGTATYNEQFF.